The 22 T cell receptor beta chains listed next were all sequenced from one sample in a study of T cells after somatic rescue of genetic block. TCRdb's copy holds only in-frame clones and misses some; the assay was immunoSEQ multiplex PCR. The data contain 45,000 to 55,000 clones, approximately 96% of them seen just once; the ten biggest clones take up more than 0.075%. The sample was peripheral blood mononuclear cells (PBMCs). Receptors originate from a child under three years old.

The rearrangement joins TRBV5-1 to TRBJ2-2; TRBD1 or TRBD2 may be the D gene (6 bases each). The CDR3 length is 12 residues. Trimming cost V 0 bases and J 12 bases, with 9 bases left between them. Germline CDR1 and CDR2: SGHRS and YFSETQ. The CDR3 here is CASSLEGGKLFF. CDR3 DNA sequence: TGCGCCAGCAGCTTGGAGGGGGGAAAGCTGTTTTTT. The full variable domain, with the rest looked up from reference TRBV5-1 and TRBJ2-2, is KAGVTQTPRYLIKTRGQQVTLSCSPISGHRSVSWYQQTPGQGLQFLFEYFSETQRNKGNFPGRFSGRQFSNSRSEMNVSTLELGDSALYLCASSLEGGKLFFGEGSRLTVL.

J is TRBJ2-1 and V is TRBV5-1, with 7 bases that match TRBD2. The trim removed 4 bases at V and 9 bases at J, leaving 4 bases unmatched. CDR1 SGHRS and CDR2 YFSETQ come from the germline V gene. This CDR3 is 12 amino acids long. The CDR3 region has the DNA TGCGCCAGCAGCGCAGCGGGACCTGAGCAGTTCTTC. It yields the protein CASSAAGPEQFF.

The CDR3 region is CASSLAATNEKLFF. The DNA of the CDR3 is TGCGCCAGCAGCTTGGCAGCAACTAATGAAAAACTGTTTTTT. This rearrangement joins TRBV5-1 to TRBJ1-4; D is uncertain. Trimming left V 0 bases short and J 0 bases short, with 3 bases between. Germline V gene sequence: CDR1 SGHRS, CDR2 YFSETQ. The length of the CDR3 is 14 residues.

This chain joins TRBV28 and TRBJ2-1, with D perhaps TRBD2 (6 bases). The germline V gene encodes CDR1 MDHEN and CDR2 SYDVKM. The CDR3 has 15 amino acids. V was trimmed by 5 bases and J by 1 base, leaving 12 bases between them. CDR3 region: CASSVPGLSYNEQFF. The CDR3 DNA is TGTGCCAGCAGTGTACCGGGACTTTCCTACAATGAGCAGTTCTTC.

A few counts support this clone. The chain couples TRBV29-1 to TRBJ1-1; D may be TRBD1 (5 bases). V lost 1 base, J lost 0 bases, and 6 bases lay in between. CDR3 size: 13 residues. Per the germline V gene, CDR1 is SQVTM and CDR2 is ANQGSEA. The DNA of the CDR3 is TGCAGCGTTGAAGGACAGCTGAACACTGAAGCTTTCTTT. It codes for CSVEGQLNTEAFF.

The CDR3: CASSLEGTSGRALLGTQYF. Written as DNA, the CDR3 is TGTGCCAGCAGCTTAGAGGGGACTAGCGGGAGGGCCCTATTGGGTACGCAGTATTTT. This chain joins TRBV7-8 and TRBJ2-3; 16 nucleotides align to TRBD2. V lost 1 base, J lost 8 bases, and 12 bases stayed unmatched. Looked up from germline, CDR1 is SGHVS and CDR2 is FQNEAQ. The CDR3 is made up of 19 amino acids.

V is TRBV5-8 and J is TRBJ2-5; no clear D. The CDR3 length is 15 residues. CDR1 is SGHTS, CDR2 YDEGEE, per germline. V was cut by 0 bases and J by 3 bases, with 12 bases left in between. CDR3: CASSLEAAGKETQYF. In nucleotides, the CDR3 is TGTGCCAGCAGCTTGGAGGCAGCTGGTAAAGAGACCCAGTACTTC.

The chain is built from TRBV4-1 and TRBJ2-1, with D maybe TRBD2 (5 bases). This CDR3 contains 16 residues. The germline CDR1 and CDR2 sequences are MGHRA and YSYEKL. Trimming stripped 1 base from V and 2 bases from J, with 12 bases between. The CDR3 loop reads CASSQGSGSTYNEQFF. DNA for the CDR3: TGCGCCAGCAGCCAAGGCTCGGGAAGCACCTACAATGAGCAGTTCTTC.

The rearrangement joins TRBV6-5 to TRBJ2-3; D may be TRBD1 or TRBD2 (5 bases each). Germline-derived CDR1 and CDR2 are MNHEY and SVGAGI. Trimming stripped 11 bases from V and 5 bases from J, with 20 bases between. This CDR3 spans 14 amino acids. CDR3 sequence: CAGQGRTGRDTQYF. CDR3 coding DNA: TGTGCCGGGCAGGGTCGGACGGGGAGAGATACGCAGTATTTT.

The CDR3 loop is CASSYLLAGGELFF. CDR3 sequence (DNA): TGTGCCAGCAGTTACCTTCTAGCGGGCGGGGAGCTGTTTTTT. This rearrangement joins TRBV6-5 to TRBJ2-2, with 8 bases lining up with TRBD2. Germline values: CDR1 MNHEY, CDR2 SVGAGI. This CDR3 region has 14 residues. V shed 2 bases, J shed 7 bases, and the junction held 3 bases outside the gene matches.

The chain joins TRBV12-5 to TRBJ2-2; TRBD1 might be the D (6 bases). Trimming stripped 7 bases from V and 1 base from J, with 22 bases between. The CDR3 consists of 18 residues. Germline assignment: CDR1 LGHNT and CDR2 FRNRAP. The CDR3 loop reads CASAHDPRTGQNTGELFF. The CDR3 DNA follows: TGTGCTAGTGCCCACGACCCTCGGACGGGACAGAACACCGGGGAGCTGTTTTTT.

This clone was recorded only once. Because the CDR3's place on the DNA is in doubt, the DNA is left out and the CDR3 is given as listed by TCRdb. J is TRBJ2-7 and V is TRBV7-5; the D segment call TRBD2 is taken from the table without a DNA check. TRBV7-5 is reported as a pseudogene. From its first to its last residue, the CDR3 has 17 amino acids. CDR3 loop: CARSYPPVAGGSYEQYF.

V gene TRBV7-2 combines with J gene TRBJ2-1; TRBD1 might be the D (6 bases). Between the trimmed V and J ends, which lost 6 bases and 5 bases, there was a span of 17 bases. The CDR3 is made up of 15 amino acids. Germline CDR1 reads SGHTA; CDR2 reads FQGNSA. The CDR3 sequence is CASSSEPGQNNEQFF. The DNA of the CDR3 is TGTGCCAGCAGTTCCGAGCCGGGACAAAACAATGAGCAGTTCTTC.

The rearrangement uses TRBV11-2 and TRBJ1-2, with D unclear. The V end lost 5 bases, the J end lost 2 bases, and 9 bases lay between the germline ends. CDR3 length: 13 residues. Germline CDR1 SGHAT, CDR2 FQNNGV. CDR3 DNA sequence: TGTGCCAGCAGCCGGACGCCCAACTATGGCTACACCTTC. It encodes CASSRTPNYGYTF.

V and J are TRBV12-2 and TRBJ2-1; TRBD1 is the table's D call, not checked against the DNA. TRBV12-2 is tagged as a pseudogene. The CDR3 contains 15 residues. This chain's CDR3 is CASRPGTITYNEQFF. CDR3 bases: TGTGCAAGTCGCCCCGGGACAATCACCTACAATGAGCAGTTCTTC.

This clone was detected a few times. V gene TRBV6-5 combines with J gene TRBJ1-3; D is possibly TRBD1 (5 bases). V lost 7 bases, J lost 0 bases, and 10 bases lay in between. The CDR3 runs 14 residues. The germline V gene has CDR1 MNHEY and CDR2 SVGAGI. The CDR3, as DNA: TGTGCCAGCAATGGACACCTCTCTGGAAACACCATATATTTT. This translates into CASNGHLSGNTIYF.

This chain joins TRBV27 and TRBJ2-5; 7 positions agree with TRBD2. The CDR3 loop spans 17 amino acids. Germline V gene data show CDR1 as MNHEY and CDR2 as SMNVEV (reference sequence). Trimming removed 3 bases from V and 5 bases from J; junction bases left unmatched: 15. In nucleotides, the CDR3 is TGTGCCAGCAGTTTCTGGCCCCGGCGGGAGCACAGGGAGACCCAGTACTTC. This translates into CASSFWPRREHRETQYF.

The rearrangement uses TRBV11-2 and TRBJ2-1; no clear D gene. This CDR3 is built from 15 residues. Trimming left V 1 base short and J 4 bases short, with 11 bases between. Germline V gene lookup returns CDR1 SGHAT and CDR2 FQNNGV. CDR3 bases: TGTGCCAGCAGCTTAGTCGAGGAGTTGTACAATGAGCAGTTCTTC. Residues: CASSLVEELYNEQFF.

The CDR3 spells CASSLGTAKNIQYF. The CDR3 nucleotides read TGCGCCAGCAGCTTGGGAACAGCCAAAAACATTCAGTACTTC. The chain uses TRBV5-1 and TRBJ2-4, with unresolved D. Trimming pared 0 bases from V and 0 bases from J, leaving 4 bases between. Germline-derived CDR1 and CDR2 are SGHRS and YFSETQ. The CDR3 runs 14 residues.

This clone was observed a single time. The genes are TRBV5-4 and TRBJ2-1, with TRBD2 matching 12 bases. Trimming took 4 bases from V and 8 from J; bases not matched to a gene: 7. Germline loops: CDR1 SGHNT, CDR2 YYREEE (reference sequence). The CDR3 contains 15 residues. CDR3 protein: CASSPSSGRGHEQFF. CDR3 nucleotides: TGTGCCAGCAGCCCGTCTAGCGGGAGGGGCCATGAGCAGTTCTTC.

Note on this clone: Mismatch with germline at one junction end may stem from a read error. J is TRBJ2-3 and V is TRBV6-5; 10 bases match TRBD2. The germline CDR1 and CDR2 sequences are MNHEY and SVGAGI. The length of the CDR3 is 16 residues. The CDR3 nucleotides are TGTGCCGGCAGTTACAGCGGGAGGGCTAGCACAGATACGCAGTATTTT. It specifies CAGSYSGRASTDTQYF.

Only one count was recorded for this clone. The V call is TRBV19, the J call TRBJ1-1; no reliable D call. Trimming stripped 6 bases from V and 0 bases from J, with 11 bases between. The CDR3 is 14 amino acids. In germline, CDR1 is LNHDA, CDR2 SQIVND (reference sequence). For the CDR3, the DNA is TGTGCCAGTAGCCAGGACCGAATGAACACTGAAGCTTTCTTT. Translation: CASSQDRMNTEAFF.